The 29 T cell receptor beta chains below come from one sample, sequenced in a study of T cell responses to AZD1222 COVID-19 vaccine. This table comes from immunoSEQ multiplex PCR, and its TCRdb copy is limited to in-frame clones, with some not included. Counted here are about 180,000 clones, almost 90% occurring once; the ten biggest clones make up 0.4% to 0.5%. Sample: peripheral blood, taken on day 0 of AZD1222 vaccination. These receptors were collected from an adult in good health.

This chain connects TRBV27 to TRBJ2-2, with TRBD2 matching 8 bases. The ends lost 8 bases at V and 7 bases at J; junction bases unmatched: 12. Germline lookup yields CDR1 MNHEY and CDR2 SMNVEV (reference sequence). This CDR3 is 15 amino acids long. The CDR3 reads CASCPAAGVHGELFF. The CDR3 region has the DNA TGTGCCAGCTGCCCGGCAGCGGGGGTCCACGGGGAGCTGTTTTTT.

This rearrangement joins TRBV9 to TRBJ2-1; 10 bases match TRBD2. J gave up 7 bases and V 1 base, and 5 bases lay outside the gene matches. CDR1 is SGDLS, CDR2 YYNGEE, per germline. The CDR3 has 15 residues. The CDR3 nucleotides read TGTGCCAGCAGCGTAATCCTAGCGGGAGCAAATGAGCAGTTCTTC. Residues: CASSVILAGANEQFF.

The count of this clone is one. The genes are TRBV30 and TRBJ2-1; 14 nucleotides agree with TRBD2. CDR3 length: 17 residues. Germline-derived CDR1 and CDR2 are GTSNPN and SVGIG (reference sequence). J was trimmed by 7 bases and V by 0 bases; bases with no gene match: 8. This CDR3 is CAWSVRGTSGSRNEQFF. The CDR3 DNA reads as TGTGCCTGGAGTGTACGGGGGACTAGCGGGAGTAGGAATGAGCAGTTCTTC.

This chain joins TRBV6-2 or TRBV6-3 and TRBJ2-7; D gene unclear. The V end was cut by 2 bases, the J end by 5 bases, with 4 bases between. Germline V lookup: CDR1 MNHEY, CDR2 SVGEGT. This CDR3 contains 11 residues. The CDR3 sequence is CASSYRDEQYF. The DNA of the CDR3 is TGTGCCAGCAGTTACAGGGACGAGCAGTACTTC.

The chain uses TRBV6-1 and TRBJ2-7; no definite D call. Germline assignment: CDR1 MNHNS and CDR2 SASEGT. Deletions cut 1 base from V and 3 bases from J, with 7 bases between. The CDR3 sequence is 13 residues long. The CDR3 bases are TGTGCCAGCAGTGAAGTAGGGTTCTACGAGCAGTACTTC. It yields the protein CASSEVGFYEQYF.

The CDR3 loop is CASSLEAQGSGYTF. For the CDR3, the DNA is TGTGCCAGCAGCTTAGAGGCCCAGGGGTCAGGCTACACCTTC. V and J are TRBV7-2 and TRBJ1-2; a possible D gene is TRBD1 (6 bases). Trimming shortened V by 1 base and J by 8 bases, and 14 bases separated the two germline ends. CDR1 SGHTA and CDR2 FQGNSA come from the germline V gene. CDR3 length: 14 amino acids.

The chain links TRBV20-1 to TRBJ2-7; D is undetermined. CDR1 is DFQATT, CDR2 SNEGSKA, per germline (reference sequence). This CDR3 is 12 amino acids long. Trimming left V 3 bases short and J 3 bases short, with 9 bases between. This CDR3 is CSASADVYEQYF. DNA of the CDR3: TGCAGTGCTAGTGCCGACGTCTACGAGCAGTACTTC.

The rearrangement uses TRBV19 and TRBJ1-2, with 11 bases aligning to TRBD1. Germline CDR1 reads LNHDA; CDR2 reads SQIVND (reference sequence). The CDR3 totals 13 residues. J lost 10 bases, V lost 4 bases, and 5 bases had no gene match. CDR3 sequence reads: CASSRGQGADYTF. The CDR3 DNA reads as TGTGCCAGTAGTAGAGGACAGGGGGCTGACTACACCTTC.

This clone was detected once. V and J are TRBV28 and TRBJ1-3; a possible D gene is TRBD1 (5 bases). The germline V gene encodes CDR1 MDHEN and CDR2 SYDVKM. Trimming left V 5 bases short and J 2 bases short, with 19 bases between. The CDR3 length is 17 residues. CDR3 loop: CASSPPRDGWAGNTIYF. The CDR3 DNA is TGTGCCAGCAGTCCTCCCCGGGACGGTTGGGCTGGAAACACCATATATTTT.

In this sample, this clone turned up a few times. V usage is TRBV15 and J usage is TRBJ2-1, with D tentatively TRBD2 (6 bases). The CDR3 runs 16 residues. CDR1 is LNHNV, CDR2 YYDKDF, per germline (reference sequence). Trimming took 0 bases from V and 0 from J, leaving 9 bases between them. CDR3: CATSRDSGSSYNEQFF. The CDR3 bases are TGTGCCACCAGCAGAGATTCCGGGAGCTCCTACAATGAGCAGTTCTTC.

CDR3 amino acids: CASNNVGQPQHF. CDR3 nucleotide sequence: TGTGCCAGCAATAATGTCGGTCAGCCCCAGCATTTT. The chain employs TRBV6-5 and TRBJ1-5, with D unresolved. V was shortened by 7 bases and J by 6 bases, with 10 bases between the two germline ends. The CDR3 contains 12 residues. Germline V gives CDR1 MNHEY, CDR2 SVGAGI.

This clone came up once. V is TRBV3-1 (or the pseudogene TRBV3-2) and J is TRBJ1-4, with no clear D. Trimming cost V 0 bases and J 0 bases, with 17 bases left between them. The CDR3 has 19 amino acids. Germline CDR1 is LGHDT and CDR2 is YNNKEL (reference sequence). Here the CDR3 DNA reads TGTGCCAGCAGCCAAGACTTCAAGGAGGTTAGGGCAACTAATGAAAAACTGTTTTTT. Translated: CASSQDFKEVRATNEKLFF.

V usage is TRBV7-2 and J usage is TRBJ2-1; no firm D call. The germline V gene encodes CDR1 SGHTA and CDR2 FQGNSA. The CDR3 contains 12 residues. V gave up 5 bases and J gave up 6 bases, with 8 bases separating them. The CDR3 sequence is CASSQPSNEQFF. DNA of the CDR3: TGTGCCAGCAGCCAGCCTTCCAATGAGCAGTTCTTC.

The chain joins TRBV7-9 to TRBJ2-1; 11 bases line up with TRBD2. From germline, CDR1 is SEHNR and CDR2 FQNEAQ (reference sequence). With 2 bases clipped from V and 14 bases from J, the junction kept 11 bases outside the gene matches. The CDR3 sequence is 15 residues long. The CDR3 loop is CASSLSLAGVGREFF. The CDR3 nucleotides read TGTGCCAGCAGCTTATCACTAGCGGGAGTGGGGCGGGAGTTCTTC.

This clone came up once. J is TRBJ1-1 and V is TRBV5-1; D is ambiguous. Trimming pared 4 bases from V and 7 bases from J, leaving 11 bases between. The CDR3 consists of 12 residues. CDR1 SGHRS and CDR2 YFSETQ come from the germline V gene. The CDR3 sequence: CASSQTSGEAFF. CDR3 bases: TGCGCCAGCAGCCAAACAAGTGGTGAAGCTTTCTTT.

CDR3 coding DNA: TGTGCCTGGAGCAGCCGAAACACAGATACGCAGTATTTT. Amino acids: CAWSSRNTDTQYF. The gene calls are TRBV30 and TRBJ2-3; D unclear. The CDR3 extends over 13 amino acids. V lost 3 bases and J 2 bases, leaving 9 bases between the germline ends. Germline loops: CDR1 GTSNPN, CDR2 SVGIG (reference sequence).

J is TRBJ1-3 and V is TRBV5-1; D call uncertain. This CDR3 has 14 residues. Germline-derived CDR1 and CDR2 are SGHRS and YFSETQ. Trimming took 7 bases from V and 0 from J, leaving 11 bases between them. The DNA for the CDR3 is TGCGCCAGCTCCGCTGGAAGCTCTGGAAACACCATATATTTT. Its translation: CASSAGSSGNTIYF.

Here the CDR3 DNA reads TGTGCCAGCAGCTTTGGACAGGGCACTGAAGCTTTCTTT. Encoded protein: CASSFGQGTEAFF. The chain is built from TRBV9 and TRBJ1-1; TRBD1 matches 8 bases. Germline V lookup: CDR1 SGDLS, CDR2 YYNGEE. This CDR3 is built from 13 residues. J lost 4 bases, V lost 4 bases, and 3 bases had no gene match.

CDR3 sequence reads: CASRTGLPGDTQYF. The CDR3 bases are TGTGCCAGCAGAACTGGACTACCCGGAGATACGCAGTATTTT. This chain uses TRBV7-2 with TRBJ2-3; weak D call: TRBD2 (6 bases). Trimming removed 6 bases at V and 5 bases at J, with 15 bases between. This CDR3 comprises 14 residues. From germline, CDR1 is SGHTA and CDR2 FQGNSA.

A remark on this clone: This same CDR3 is encoded by further DNA sequences in the sample. CDR3 bases: TGTGCCAGCAGCGTAGGGGGAAACACCATATATTTT. This translates into CASSVGGNTIYF. The gene calls are TRBV9 and TRBJ1-3; D gene unclear. The V gene's germline CDR1 is SGDLS and CDR2 YYNGEE. This CDR3 has 12 residues. The V and J ends lost 0 bases and 4 bases respectively, with 2 bases between them.

The chain couples TRBV7-3 to TRBJ2-3; D remains unclear. Germline lookup yields CDR1 SGHTA and CDR2 FQGTGA. The V end lost 4 bases, the J end lost 0 bases, and 17 bases lay between the germline ends. This CDR3 is 17 amino acids long. The CDR3 protein is CASSSGRSGASTDTQYF. The CDR3 coding sequence is TGTGCCAGCAGCTCCGGGCGGTCAGGCGCTAGCACAGATACGCAGTATTTT.

The V call is TRBV9, the J call TRBJ2-1, with D tentatively TRBD1 (6 bases). V was trimmed by 0 bases and J by 5 bases, leaving 12 bases between them. Germline V lookup: CDR1 SGDLS, CDR2 YYNGEE. This CDR3 is built from 15 residues. CDR3 residues: CASSVEGTHNNEQFF. DNA for the CDR3: TGTGCCAGCAGCGTAGAAGGGACACACAACAATGAGCAGTTCTTC.

The chain employs TRBV3-1 (or the pseudogene TRBV3-2) and TRBJ2-7; D is perhaps TRBD2 (6 bases). The germline V and J ends were trimmed by 3 bases and 7 bases, with 22 bases remaining between them. The V gene's germline CDR1 is LGHDT and CDR2 YNNKEL (reference sequence). This CDR3 region has 16 residues. CDR3 nucleotide sequence: TGTGCCAGCAGCCATTCCCTAGGGGCGGGAAAAAGGGAGCAGTACTTC. Its protein product is CASSHSLGAGKREQYF.

The chain uses TRBV19 and TRBJ1-2; D unclear. The ends were cut back, 6 bases at V and 7 bases at J, with 9 bases in the middle. The CDR3 runs 11 residues. The germline CDR1 and CDR2 sequences are LNHDA and SQIVND (reference sequence). The CDR3 DNA follows: TGTGCCAGTAGCCCCTCCCGTGGCTACACCTTC. Translation: CASSPSRGYTF.

V gene TRBV9 combines with J gene TRBJ2-2; D unclear. Germline loops: CDR1 SGDLS, CDR2 YYNGEE. The CDR3 length is 14 residues. The germline V and J ends were trimmed by 6 bases and 4 bases, with 13 bases remaining between them. CDR3: CASNSGSGTGELFF. CDR3 bases: TGTGCCAGCAATTCTGGTAGTGGCACCGGGGAGCTGTTTTTT.

The CDR3 is CASSGGTDNFHTEAFF. Here the CDR3 DNA reads TGCGCCAGCAGTGGAGGGACGGACAATTTTCACACTGAAGCTTTCTTT. This chain joins TRBV10-1 and TRBJ1-1; D perhaps matches TRBD1 (5 bases). Germline CDR1 reads WNHNN; CDR2 reads SYGVQD (reference sequence). V lost 4 bases, J lost 3 bases, and 18 bases lay in between. The CDR3 runs to 16 residues.

The V gene is TRBV9, the J gene TRBJ2-1, with TRBD2 as a possible D gene (6 bases). This CDR3 spans 16 amino acids. V gave up 3 bases and J gave up 0 bases, with 13 bases separating them. Germline loops: CDR1 SGDLS, CDR2 YYNGEE. The CDR3: CASSDGYGSSYNEQFF. DNA of the CDR3: TGTGCCAGCAGCGATGGGTACGGGAGCTCCTACAATGAGCAGTTCTTC.

The V gene is TRBV15, the J gene TRBJ1-4; 12 bases align to TRBD1. Trimming removed 5 bases from V and 7 bases from J; junction bases left unmatched: 5. The V gene's germline CDR1 is LNHNV and CDR2 YYDKDF (reference sequence). The CDR3 contains 15 residues. CDR3 loop: CATSGGDRGLEKLFF. The CDR3 DNA is TGTGCCACCAGCGGAGGGGACAGGGGGCTTGAAAAACTGTTTTTT.

J is TRBJ1-6 and V is TRBV19; TRBD1 matches at 10 bases. Germline-derived CDR1 and CDR2 are LNHDA and SQIVND (reference sequence). The CDR3 spans 15 residues. The V and J ends lost 6 bases and 8 bases, in that order; junction bases with no gene match: 7. The CDR3 loop is CASRSPGTGDSPLHF. CDR3 sequence (DNA): TGTGCCAGTAGATCTCCCGGGACAGGGGATTCACCCCTCCACTTT.